The sequence of this T cell receptor (beta chain) was determined in a study of blood T cell repertoires in COVID-19 (dated by TCRdb to the early 2020s). Describing the broader study: The collaborator samples originated in the United States, Italy and Spain and spanned the acute and convalescent phases of COVID-19. The material from the prospective study consisted of cDNA or gDNA derived from T cells, B-cell-depleted T cells, or PBMCs. Subjects who had been exposed to COVID-19, were actively infected with it, or had recovered from it provided the deeply sampled blood TCRbeta repertoires that made up the dataset. The repertoires were released in a freely available public database intended as a resource for research on the immune response to SARS-CoV-2. The samples were drawn from the first 160 participants of the ongoing ImmuneRACE study and from about 1,200 subjects provided by 6 global collaborators. A de-identified subject ID, COVID-19 status, age in years and sex were almost always included in the sample metadata. Where HLA class I and class II types were available, the types were taken from metadata supplied by the sample provider, not from assay-based typing.

In the germline V gene, CDR1 corresponds to MNHEY and CDR2 to SVGAGI. Trimming at the junction amounts to 8 bases on V and 1 base on J, and the germline ends lie 15 bases apart. The CDR3 spans 15 residues, from the cysteine through the phenylalanine. Only CDR3 DNA is held: 45 bases, read in frame from base 1. This clone showed up just once. No antigen is known for it. No qualities accompany the bases; no much larger clone lies one base away. TCRbeta CDR3 regions were amplified from genomic DNA by means of the immunoSEQ Assay, a bias-controlled multiplex PCR. Processing in the source paper ran as follows. The number of nucleated cells in each sample was estimated from the amplification of reference gene primers within the assay. Sequence reads were collapsed and filtered to measure the absolute abundance of every unique TCRbeta CDR3 rearrangement. Productive Simpson clonality was computed per sample as the square root of Simpson's diversity index over productive rearrangements. The table was pulled from immuneACCESS by TCRdb, which kept in-frame rearrangements only. Such tables lose some clones; where checked, under half of the loss comes from unresolved V genes, and the rest has no known cause. Clone size and the V and J calls come from that table; the DNA yielded D and trimming. The sample table records around 240,000 clones; around 89% of these occur just once. 0.87% of the sample is in the top ten clones.

In the prospective study, participants were roughly 18 to 89 years old, resided in 20 to 30 geographic areas of the United States, and were enrolled through a virtual design. To assign participants to cohorts, the prospective study relied on clinical history that participants themselves reported in a screening survey and a study questionnaire. Exposed participants had been in contact with someone with a PCR-confirmed or clinician-diagnosed COVID-19 case within 2 weeks of study entry. Each participant in the prospective study had whole blood, serum and a nasopharyngeal or oropharyngeal swab collected by mobile phlebotomists. Over a roughly 2-month period, participants in the prospective study had the option of providing additional blood draws and questionnaires. Blood samples from the prospective study were shipped frozen or at room temperature prior to DNA extraction. Summary of the overall study and its limitations: How much clinical and demographic metadata was included differed by source and by participant, and the metadata was provided uncurated.

The V and J segments used are TRBV6-5 and TRBJ2-1, with the D gene not clear enough to name. Sequencing input: PBMCs or T cells enriched from blood (not recorded which). The TCR sequence derives from a man between 45 and 60 years old who had been exposed to COVID-19. The CDR3 loop reads CASWAVVSSYNEQFF. Here is the DNA: TGTGCCAGCTGGGCTGTAGTCTCATCCTACAATGAGCAGTTCTTC.